The 27 T cell receptor beta chains below all came from one sample that was sequenced in a study of identifying expanded T cells in peripheral blood. Here immunoSEQ multiplex PCR was the method, and the copy in TCRdb shows in-frame clones only, minus some. The sample lists under 70,000 clones; 80% to 90% were seen once. Sequencing was carried out using blood. The receptors come from a person aged 18 to 75 in good health.

This clone occurred a few times. The chain uses TRBV30 and TRBJ1-5; D ambiguous. The CDR3 runs 13 residues. V lost 2 bases and J 0 bases, leaving 5 bases between the germline ends. Germline lookup yields CDR1 GTSNPN and CDR2 SVGIG (reference sequence). CDR3 amino acids: CAWSLGSNQPQHF. The CDR3, as DNA: TGTGCCTGGAGTTTGGGTAGCAATCAGCCCCAGCATTTT.

The chain employs TRBV27 and TRBJ1-2; no reliable D call. The germline V and J ends were trimmed by 8 bases and 4 bases, with 11 bases remaining between them. This CDR3 has 12 amino acids. The germline CDR1 and CDR2 sequences are MNHEY and SMNVEV (reference sequence). The CDR3 region is CASADKVYGYTF. In DNA form, the CDR3 reads TGTGCCAGCGCCGACAAGGTCTATGGCTACACCTTC.

The chain joins TRBV28 to TRBJ1-6, with D unresolved. Germline loops: CDR1 MDHEN, CDR2 SYDVKM. V lost 5 bases to trimming and J lost 7 bases, with 12 bases between them. The CDR3 totals 14 residues. The CDR3 region has the DNA TGTGCCAGCAGTCCTAGGACGACCAATTCACCCCTCCACTTT. Translated: CASSPRTTNSPLHF.

In this sample, this clone is medium-sized. J is TRBJ2-1 and V is TRBV6-1, with TRBD2 identical over 7 bases. Looked up from germline, CDR1 is MNHNS and CDR2 is SASEGT. V dropped 2 bases and J dropped 4; count of bases not matched to a gene: 5. CDR3 length: 15 residues. In DNA form, the CDR3 reads TGTGCCAGCAGTGAAAGCGATAGCGGGTACAATGAGCAGTTCTTC. This gives the protein CASSESDSGYNEQFF.

This clone showed up just once. This sequence joins TRBV19 and TRBJ2-7, with TRBD1 matching over 9 bases. The CDR3 has 14 amino acids. The trim removed 3 bases at V and 3 bases at J, leaving 3 bases unmatched. In germline, CDR1 is LNHDA, CDR2 SQIVND (reference sequence). CDR3 amino acids: CASSIRGQGYEQYF. The CDR3, as DNA: TGTGCCAGTAGTATCCGGGGACAGGGCTACGAGCAGTACTTC.

This sequence joins TRBV6-5 and TRBJ2-2; tentatively, D is TRBD1 (5 bases). V lost 5 bases to trimming and J lost 2 bases, with 12 bases between them. The CDR3 has 15 residues. CDR1 and CDR2 from the germline V gene are MNHEY and SVGAGI. The CDR3 loop reads CASSRGDGNTGELFF. CDR3 bases: TGTGCCAGCAGTAGGGGTGATGGCAACACCGGGGAGCTGTTTTTT.

This sequence joins TRBV4-1 and TRBJ2-1; TRBD2 might be the D (5 bases). Germline CDR1 reads MGHRA; CDR2 reads YSYEKL. V was trimmed by 1 base and J by 0 bases, leaving 13 bases between them. The CDR3 sequence is 17 residues long. The CDR3 region is CASSQVRVLSSYNEQFF. The CDR3 DNA follows: TGCGCCAGCAGCCAAGTGCGGGTGTTGAGCTCCTACAATGAGCAGTTCTTC.

Notes on this clone: Additional DNA sequences in this sample encode the identical CDR3. The rearrangement uses TRBV6-6 and TRBJ2-5; the D is unclear. The ends were cut back, 2 bases at V and 4 bases at J, with 2 bases in the middle. The CDR3 runs to 11 residues. CDR1 MNHNY and CDR2 SVGAGI come from the germline V gene (reference sequence). This CDR3 reads CASSYRETQYF. The CDR3 DNA reads TGTGCCAGCAGTTACCGAGAGACCCAGTACTTC.

This clone was picked up a small number of times. The chain couples TRBV2 to TRBJ2-5; D unresolved. V shed 7 bases and J shed 3 bases, with 3 bases lying between them. Germline V gene sequence: CDR1 SNHLY, CDR2 FYNNEI. CDR3 length: 10 residues. CDR3 DNA sequence: TGTGCCAGCATGGAAGAGACCCAGTACTTC. Translating gives CASMEETQYF.

This chain connects TRBV5-1 to TRBJ1-1; D possibly corresponds to TRBD1 (5 bases). Germline V lookup: CDR1 SGHRS, CDR2 YFSETQ. The V gene lost 1 base and the J gene lost 3 bases, with 13 bases spanning the gap. The CDR3 runs 15 residues. The CDR3 DNA follows: TGCGCCAGCAGCTTGATGCCCGGGGGGTACACTGAAGCTTTCTTT. It specifies CASSLMPGGYTEAFF. The complete variable domain, with remaining parts taken from reference TRBV5-1 and TRBJ1-1, reads KAGVTQTPRYLIKTRGQQVTLSCSPISGHRSVSWYQQTPGQGLQFLFEYFSETQRNKGNFPGRFSGRQFSNSRSEMNVSTLELGDSALYLCASSLMPGGYTEAFFGQGTRLTVV.

There are a few counts of this clone. CDR3: CASSEGTENTEAFF. CDR3 nucleotide sequence: TGTGCCAGCAGTGAGGGGACAGAGAACACTGAAGCTTTCTTT. The V and J genes are TRBV6-4 and TRBJ1-1; 7 bases match TRBD1. The CDR3 spans 14 residues. Germline V CDR1 and CDR2: MRHNA, SNTAGT. J was trimmed by 1 base and V by 3 bases; bases with no gene match: 2.

This clone was detected once. The V call is TRBV20-1, the J call TRBJ1-1; D ambiguous. CDR1 DFQATT and CDR2 SNEGSKA come from the germline V gene (reference sequence). The CDR3 is 11 amino acids. The V end was cut by 4 bases, the J end by 1 base, with 4 bases between. For the CDR3, the DNA is TGCAGTGCTACGGAGAACACTGAAGCTTTCTTT. Protein sequence: CSATENTEAFF.

The rearrangement joins TRBV5-1 to TRBJ2-3; 9 bases match TRBD2. V dropped 4 bases and J dropped 3; count of bases not matched to a gene: 9. The CDR3 consists of 16 residues. Germline CDR1 and CDR2: SGHRS and YFSETQ. CDR3 sequence reads: CASSPLAGSRTDTQYF. The DNA of the CDR3 is TGCGCCAGCAGCCCCCTAGCGGGGTCCCGGACAGATACGCAGTATTTT.

The CDR3 region is CASSVGGQTTGYTF. CDR3 DNA sequence: TGTGCCAGCAGCGTAGGGGGTCAGACCACGGGCTACACCTTC. The chain links TRBV9 to TRBJ1-2; D is uncertain. CDR1 and CDR2 from the germline V gene are SGDLS and YYNGEE. V was trimmed by 0 bases and J by 8 bases, leaving 14 bases between them. The CDR3 contains 14 residues. Complete variable domain (other parts from reference TRBV9 and TRBJ1-2): DSGVTQTPKHLITATGQRVTLRCSPRSGDLSVYWYQQSLDQGLQFLIQYYNGEERAKGNILERFSAQQFPDLHSELNLSSLELGDSALYFCASSVGGQTTGYTFGSGTRLTVV.

This clone was detected only a few times. The chain combines TRBV10-3 with TRBJ2-2; the match to TRBD2 covers 14 bases. CDR1 is ENHRY and CDR2 is SYGVKD in the germline V gene. The CDR3 is made up of 17 amino acids. With 7 bases clipped from V and 5 bases from J, the junction kept 9 bases outside the gene matches. As DNA, the CDR3 is TGTGCCATCACCGGGACTAGCGGGAGCCCGGGGACCGGGGAGCTGTTTTTT. Translating gives CAITGTSGSPGTGELFF.

The chain links TRBV18 to TRBJ1-4; TRBD1 matches 7 bases. V lost 3 bases to trimming and J lost 0 bases; unmatched junction nucleotides: 13. This CDR3 contains 19 residues. Germline V gene data show CDR1 as KGHSH and CDR2 as LQKENI. The CDR3 reads CASSPEPGQRFATNEKLFF. As DNA, the CDR3 is TGTGCCAGCTCACCCGAACCGGGACAGAGGTTTGCAACTAATGAAAAACTGTTTTTT.

V usage is TRBV29-1 and J usage is TRBJ1-1; D gene ambiguous. The length of the CDR3 is 10 residues. From germline, CDR1 is SQVTM and CDR2 ANQGSEA. Trimming shortened V by 6 bases and J by 7 bases, and 9 bases separated the two germline ends. Here the CDR3 DNA reads TGCAGCGTGGGGTCTGGTGAAGCTTTCTTT. It specifies CSVGSGEAFF.

This clone was observed a single time. The J gene is TRBJ1-6, the V gene TRBV10-2, with D perhaps matching TRBD1 (5 bases). The CDR3 extends over 16 amino acids. Trimming shortened V by 0 bases and J by 10 bases, and 16 bases separated the two germline ends. Germline V gives CDR1 WSHSY, CDR2 SAAADI. CDR3 protein: CASSESNFRVESPLHF. CDR3 DNA sequence: TGCGCCAGCAGTGAGTCGAATTTCAGGGTCGAATCACCCCTCCACTTT.

The rearrangement joins TRBV4-2 to TRBJ2-7; TRBD2 aligns across 15 bases. V lost 4 bases and J lost 0; bases outside the gene matches: 10. There are 19 residues in the CDR3. Per germline, CDR1 LGHNA and CDR2 YNFKEQ. Here the CDR3 DNA reads TGTGCCAGCAGCCTCGAGGGGGGACTAGCGGGAGGAGGCTCCTACGAGCAGTACTTC. Its translation: CASSLEGGLAGGGSYEQYF.

The chain combines TRBV10-1 with TRBJ2-7, with D tentatively TRBD1 (6 bases). Trimming removed 0 bases at V and 2 bases at J, with 8 bases between. CDR1 and CDR2 (germline): WNHNN, SYGVQD (reference sequence). CDR3 size: 14 residues. The CDR3 protein is CASSESGGTYEQYF. The CDR3 coding sequence is TGCGCCAGCAGTGAGTCTGGGGGCACCTACGAGCAGTACTTC.

The chain is built from TRBV2 and TRBJ1-1; no definite D call. V was clipped by 4 bases and J by 1 base, with 7 bases between them. The germline V gene has CDR1 SNHLY and CDR2 FYNNEI. The CDR3 sequence is 13 residues long. The CDR3 DNA follows: TGTGCCAGCAGTGGGGTAGGGAACACTGAAGCTTTCTTT. This translates into CASSGVGNTEAFF.

The rearrangement uses TRBV28 and TRBJ2-7; 7 bases line up with TRBD1. The V gene's germline CDR1 is MDHEN and CDR2 SYDVKM. V lost 6 bases to trimming and J lost 6 bases; unmatched junction nucleotides: 11. The CDR3 length is 14 residues. CDR3 region: CASRKGTAVSEQYF. CDR3 DNA sequence: TGTGCCAGCAGAAAAGGGACAGCTGTCTCCGAGCAGTACTTC. Filled out from reference TRBV28 and TRBJ2-7, the complete variable domain reads DVKVTQSSRYLVKRTGEKVFLECVQDMDHENMFWYRQDPGLGLRLIYFSYDVKMKEKGDIPEGYSVSREKKERFSLILESASTNQTSMYLCASRKGTAVSEQYFGPGTRLTVT.

This sequence joins TRBV29-1 and TRBJ1-3; 8 nucleotides agree with TRBD1. The CDR3 spans 14 residues. Trimming took 2 bases from V and 3 from J; bases not matched to a gene: 3. Germline CDR1 SQVTM, CDR2 ANQGSEA. CDR3 loop: CSVESGGYGNTIYF. CDR3 nucleotide sequence: TGCAGCGTTGAATCAGGGGGCTATGGAAACACCATATATTTT. Full variable domain (missing parts from reference TRBV29-1 and TRBJ1-3): SAVISQKPSRDICQRGTSLTIQCQVDSQVTMMFWYRQQPGQSLTLIATANQGSEATYESGFVIDKFPISRPNLTFSTLTVSNMSPEDSSIYLCSVESGGYGNTIYFGEGSWLTVV.

With respect to this clone: A single base is all that separates this from a far larger clone, so a read error is likely. The chain links TRBV6-5 to TRBJ2-6; D is undetermined. CDR1 and CDR2 from the germline V gene are MNHEY and SVGAGI. The CDR3 is 14 residues long. The germline V and J ends were trimmed by 2 bases and 0 bases, with 2 bases remaining between them. This CDR3 reads CASSYSSGANVLTF. In nucleotides, the CDR3 is TGTGCCAGCAGTTACAGCTCTGGGGCCAACGTCCTGACTTTC.

DNA for the CDR3: TGTGCCAGCAGCTTCACAGGGGCCCAAGAGACCCAGTACTTC. Its protein product is CASSFTGAQETQYF. The chain carries TRBV7-9 and TRBJ2-5; TRBD1 matches 7 bases. The CDR3 contains 14 residues. CDR1 is SEHNR, CDR2 FQNEAQ, per germline (reference sequence). V was clipped by 3 bases and J by 1 base; unmatched bases: 2.

V usage is TRBV19 and J usage is TRBJ1-5; 12 bases fit TRBD1. The CDR3 is 14 residues long. Germline CDR1 is LNHDA and CDR2 is SQIVND (reference sequence). J lost 6 bases, V lost 7 bases, and 4 bases had no gene match. This chain's CDR3 is CASTKGQGAQPQHF. The DNA for the CDR3 is TGTGCCAGTACCAAGGGACAGGGGGCTCAGCCCCAGCATTTT.

The J gene is TRBJ2-1, the V gene TRBV10-3; 11 nucleotides line up with TRBD1. The ends lost 10 bases at V and 6 bases at J; junction bases unmatched: 8. The CDR3 runs 14 residues. The germline V gene has CDR1 ENHRY and CDR2 SYGVKD. The CDR3 DNA sequence: TGTGCCAGCCGAACGGGACAGGGGGGCAATGAGCAGTTCTTC. This codes for CASRTGQGGNEQFF.